Listed below are T cell receptor beta chains from one sample, sequenced in a study of cytomegalovirus exposure and HLA in healthy donors. The protocol was immunoSEQ multiplex PCR, while the TCRdb copy is restricted to in-frame clones and leaves out a portion. The table includes some 170,000 clones, 60% to 80% detected once. The sample taken for sequencing was PBMCs. The source of these receptors is a man between 40 and 49 years old in good health and CMV-seropositive. CDR3s include the opening cysteine and the closing phenylalanine or tryptophan. Each record gives: CDR3 length, V gene, J gene, D gene, CDR3 DNA, CDR3 protein. D genes are given only for firm matches.

>18|TRBV5-6|TRBJ2-3|NA
TGTGCCAGCAGCCCGCCGGCGGGACGAGGGTTGGGCACAGATACGCAGTATTTT
CASSPPAGRGLGTDTQYF
>13|TRBV18|TRBJ2-2|NA
TGTGCCAGCTCACCCCTCTCGACCGGGGAGCTGTTTTTT
CASSPLSTGELFF
>16|TRBV7-2|TRBJ2-1|TRBD1
TGTGCCAGCAGCTTGGCCGGGACAGGGTCCTACAATGAGCAGTTCTTC
CASSLAGTGSYNEQFF
>12|TRBV28|TRBJ1-5|NA
TGTGCCAGCTTCCTACCGGGTCAGCCCCAGCATTTT
CASFLPGQPQHF
>15|TRBV7-9|TRBJ2-5|NA
TGTGCCAGCAGCCACAGGGCGGAAAAGCAAGAGACCCAGTACTTC
CASSHRAEKQETQYF
>15|TRBV5-6|TRBJ2-5|TRBD2
TGTGCCAGCAGCCCCGGGACTAGCGCAGTCGAGACCCAGTACTTC
CASSPGTSAVETQYF
>14|TRBV18|TRBJ2-7|NA
TGTGCCAGCTCACCATTGGCAGTTGCCTACGAGCAGTACTTC
CASSPLAVAYEQYF
>13|TRBV7-2|TRBJ1-5|NA
TGTGCCAGCAGCCCCGGTAGCAATCAGCCCCAGCATTTT
CASSPGSNQPQHF
>15|TRBV7-2|TRBJ1-2|NA
TGTGCCAGCAGCAGCCGGGTCTCAGAATCCTATGGCTACACCTTC
CASSSRVSESYGYTF
>17|TRBV9|TRBJ2-1|TRBD2
TGTGCCAGCAGCCCCCGTAGCGGGAGGGCCCTGAGGAATGAGCAGTTCTTC
CASSPRSGRALRNEQFF
>17|TRBV5-4|TRBJ2-3|TRBD2
TGTGCCAGCAGACCCCCCGTGGCGGGAGGGGGATCAGATACGCAGTATTTT
CASRPPVAGGGSDTQYF